This is a list of T cell receptor beta chains from one sample in a study of T cell clones after liver transplantation. Using immunoSEQ multiplex PCR, the repertoire was profiled, and TCRdb retains in-frame clones only, with some absent. The profile shows 40,000 to 65,000 clones, approximately 88% of them singletons. Material: CD4+ T cells from blood, obtained before liver transplant. Receptors were obtained from a human donor who received a liver transplant. Each CDR3 is given with its conserved first and last residue. D genes are given only for firm matches. Clone size, where shown, is once, few, many, or a class for clones that have expanded.

clone_size	v_call	j_call	d_call	cdr3_nt	cdr3_aa
NA	TRBV6-6	TRBJ1-4	NA	TGTGCCAGCAGCTACAGGGCTGAAAAACTGTTTTTT	CASSYRAEKLFF
NA	TRBV5-4	TRBJ2-7	TRBD2	TGTGCCAGCAGCTTGCAACTAGCGGGAGCCGACGAGCAGTACTTC	CASSLQLAGADEQYF
NA	TRBV5-4	TRBJ2-7	NA	TGTGCCAGCAGCTCGGGACTGCAGGAATACGAGCAGTACTTC	CASSSGLQEYEQYF
NA	TRBV6-1	TRBJ1-1	NA	TGTGCCAGCAGTAAATTAGACTCGAACACTGAAGCTTTCTTT	CASSKLDSNTEAFF
NA	TRBV5-1	TRBJ1-1	NA	TGCGCCAGCAGCCTCGCCGACAGGAGGGACACTGAAGCTTTCTTT	CASSLADRRDTEAFF
NA	TRBV2	TRBJ2-1	TRBD2	TGTGCCAGCAGTGGAAGACTAGCGGGAGACAATGAGCAGTTCTTC	CASSGRLAGDNEQFF
NA	TRBV5-1	TRBJ2-2	TRBD2	TGCGCCAGCAGCTTGGCCTCGGGAGGGGCCGGGGAGCTGTTTTTT	CASSLASGGAGELFF
NA	TRBV7-9	TRBJ2-7	TRBD1	TGTGCCAGCAGCCCCGGGACAGGGGCCTACGAGCAGTACTTC	CASSPGTGAYEQYF
NA	TRBV11-2	TRBJ2-1	TRBD2	TGTGCCAGCAGCTTAGGGGGGGGCAATGAGCAGTTCTTC	CASSLGGGNEQFF
NA	TRBV5-4	TRBJ2-7	NA	TGTGCCAGCAGCTTGTTTGGACCTCAATACGAGCAGTACTTC	CASSLFGPQYEQYF
NA	TRBV4-1	TRBJ1-1	NA	TGCGCCAGCAGACACCCACTGGTAGTGGGCCGCACTGAAGCTTTCTTT	CASRHPLVVGRTEAFF
NA	TRBV27	TRBJ2-7	TRBD1	TGTGCCAGCAGTTTAACAGGGGAGATAGGCTACGAGCAGTACTTC	CASSLTGEIGYEQYF
NA	TRBV2	TRBJ1-1	NA	TGTGCCAGCAAGCAAGGCGTCCTCTCCTCGGACACTGAAGCTTTCTTT	CASKQGVLSSDTEAFF
NA	TRBV7-2	TRBJ2-3	TRBD2	TGTGCCAGCAGCTTAGTCCCGAGACTAGCGGGAGCTCTCACAGATACGCAGTATTTT	CASSLVPRLAGALTDTQYF
NA	TRBV7-2	TRBJ2-3	TRBD2	TGTGCCAGCAGCTCTACTAGCGGGGGGGGAGATACGCAGTATTTT	CASSSTSGGGDTQYF
NA	TRBV18	TRBJ2-5	TRBD2	TGTGCCAGCGAAGCGGGGGGAGAGACCCAGTACTTC	CASEAGGETQYF
NA	TRBV30	TRBJ2-2	NA	TGTGCCTGGAGGAGGGTGGGAGGAGGTACCGGGGAGCTGTTTTTT	CAWRRVGGGTGELFF
NA	TRBV5-6	TRBJ1-1	NA	TGTGCCAGCAGCACTGGGACCGCAAACACTGAAGCTTTCTTT	CASSTGTANTEAFF
few	TRBV4-2	TRBJ2-6	TRBD2	TGTGCCAGCAGCCCAAACATAGCGGGCGGAAGCTCTGGGGCCAACGTCCTGACTTTC	CASSPNIAGGSSGANVLTF
NA	TRBV15	TRBJ1-4	NA	TGTGCCACCAGCAGAGCGGGATCGTTGCCGTTTTTT	CATSRAGSLPFF
NA	TRBV6-1	TRBJ1-2	TRBD1	TGTGCCAGCAGTGAACGCAGGGGGGACTATGGCTACACCTTC	CASSERRGDYGYTF
NA	TRBV9	TRBJ2-4	NA	TGTGCCAGCAGCGCGGGACGGTACTTCCAAGGGGACATTCAGTACTTC	CASSAGRYFQGDIQYF
NA	TRBV4-2	TRBJ2-3	TRBD2	TGTGCCAGCAGCCAACAACCGGGACTAGTAAGAGATACGCAGTATTTT	CASSQQPGLVRDTQYF
NA	TRBV2	TRBJ1-4	NA	TGTGCCAGCGCCGGTCAGGGGACGCGCTCTAATGAAAAACTGTTTTTT	CASAGQGTRSNEKLFF
NA	TRBV7-9	TRBJ1-2	NA	TGTGCCAGCAGCCCTACAAATGGAGGCTACACCTTC	CASSPTNGGYTF
NA	TRBV5-1	TRBJ2-5	TRBD2	TGCGCCAGCAGCTTGGCCATGACGGGGGGGCCCCTCTCCCAAGAGACCCAGTACTTC	CASSLAMTGGPLSQETQYF
NA	TRBV19	TRBJ1-5	TRBD1	TGTGCCAGTAGTAGGTCCAGGGGGGAGCATCAGCCCCAGCATTTT	CASSRSRGEHQPQHF
NA	TRBV18	TRBJ2-7	NA	TGTGCCAGCTCACCACCGATGCAGGGGCACTCCTACGAGCAGTACTTC	CASSPPMQGHSYEQYF
NA	TRBV11-1	TRBJ1-3	NA	TGTGCCAGCAGCTTACGGAAGGCCACCTCTGGAAACACCATATATTTT	CASSLRKATSGNTIYF
NA	TRBV7-2	TRBJ1-2	TRBD1	TGTGCCAGCAGCCCCGACAGGGGGCGCCTCTATGGCTACACCTTC	CASSPDRGRLYGYTF
NA	TRBV7-9	TRBJ2-7	NA	TGTGCCAGCAGCTTAGTTCGGGGGCCCCTCTACGAGCAGTACTTC	CASSLVRGPLYEQYF
NA	TRBV6-1	TRBJ1-2	NA	TGTGCCAGCAGTGAAATGGCTAACTATGGCTACACCTTC	CASSEMANYGYTF
NA	TRBV4-3	TRBJ2-2	NA	TGCGCCAGCAGCCAAGAGGGACTTGGGGCCGGGGAGCTGTTTTTT	CASSQEGLGAGELFF
NA	TRBV18	TRBJ2-2	NA	TGTGCCAGCTCACCCACTAGCAGCCCCGGGGAGCTGTTTTTT	CASSPTSSPGELFF
NA	TRBV7-2	TRBJ1-5	NA	TGTGCCAGCAGCCGGGGACCTTATAGCAATCAGCCCCAGCATTTT	CASSRGPYSNQPQHF
NA	TRBV10-3	TRBJ2-2	TRBD2	TGTGCCATCAGTGGGCGTCAGGGAGGGACCGGGGAGCTGTTTTTT	CAISGRQGGTGELFF
NA	TRBV19	TRBJ2-5	TRBD2	TGTGCCAGTAGTATAGTCCCAGCGGGGGGCTACAAAAATGCGGAGACCCAGTACTTC	CASSIVPAGGYKNAETQYF
few	TRBV28	TRBJ1-4	TRBD1	TGTGCCAGCAGTTCCCCCGGGACAGTCAATGAAAAACTGTTTTTT	CASSSPGTVNEKLFF
NA	TRBV5-6	TRBJ1-5	TRBD1	TGTGCCAGCAGCTTGGGGACAGGGAGCAATCAGCCCCAGCATTTT	CASSLGTGSNQPQHF
NA	TRBV9	TRBJ2-3	NA	TGTGCCAGCAGCGTAGAGGCAGGGCCAGATACGCAGTATTTT	CASSVEAGPDTQYF
NA	TRBV18	TRBJ1-3	NA	TGTGCCAGCTCACCACTCCCGGGTGCCGGAAACACCATATATTTT	CASSPLPGAGNTIYF
NA	TRBV19	TRBJ2-7	TRBD1	TGTGCCAGTAGGAAACAGGGGGATACTGGCTACGAGCAGTACTTC	CASRKQGDTGYEQYF
NA	TRBV7-9	TRBJ1-2	NA	TGTGCCAGCAGTCGTCCGGACCTCCTGGAAAACACCTTC	CASSRPDLLENTF
NA	TRBV4-3	TRBJ2-1	NA	TGCGCCAGCAGCCAAGGATGGCAGGACAATGAGCAGTTCTTC	CASSQGWQDNEQFF
NA	TRBV7-9	TRBJ2-1	TRBD1	TGTGCCAGCAGCCTCTGGACAGGGTGGAGAGGGGAGCAGTTCTTC	CASSLWTGWRGEQFF
NA	TRBV7-2	TRBJ1-1	NA	TGTGCCAGCAGCATCCGACGGTTTGAAGCTTTCTTT	CASSIRRFEAFF
NA	TRBV5-4	TRBJ2-1	NA	TGTGCCAGCAGCCTCAGGCGACGAGGGTCTGAGCAGTTCTTC	CASSLRRRGSEQFF
NA	TRBV4-2	TRBJ2-1	TRBD2	TGTGCCAGCAGCCAAGGACTAGCGGGGGAGGTTGAGCAGTTCTTC	CASSQGLAGEVEQFF
NA	TRBV6-1	TRBJ2-2	NA	TGTGCCAGCAGTGAAGTCCGGGGGCGCGGAACCGGGGAGCTGTTTTTT	CASSEVRGRGTGELFF
NA	TRBV6-1	TRBJ2-7	TRBD1	TGTGCCAGCAGGGGGGACAGCAGCTACGAGCAGTACTTC	CASRGDSSYEQYF